Below, 4 T cell receptor beta chains from the same sample are listed, as sequenced in a study of cytomegalovirus exposure and HLA in healthy donors. Primers: 60 Vbeta forward and 13 Jbeta reverse. Data came from immunoSEQ multiplex PCR; TCRdb stores just in-frame clones and leaves some out. This repertoire comprises approximately 50,000 clones; its ten largest clones make up 5.5% to 6.5%. Sequencing used PBMCs. These receptors were obtained from a male donor in good health and CMV-seropositive.

This chain joins TRBV18 and TRBJ1-1; D is perhaps TRBD1 (6 bases). There are 14 residues in the CDR3. From germline, CDR1 is KGHSH and CDR2 LQKENI. Deletions cut 2 bases from V and 0 bases from J, with 7 bases between. This CDR3 reads CASSPTGLNTEAFF. The CDR3 coding sequence is TGTGCCAGCTCACCAACAGGGCTGAACACTGAAGCTTTCTTT.

The V and J genes are TRBV29-1 and TRBJ2-3; 9 bases fit TRBD2. In germline, CDR1 is SQVTM, CDR2 ANQGSEA. After removal of 7 bases from V and 1 base from J, the junction contained 6 bases not matched to a gene. The CDR3 loop spans 14 amino acids. CDR3 coding DNA: TGCAGCGCCCCGTTAGCGGGGGGCACAGATACGCAGTATTTT. Its protein is CSAPLAGGTDTQYF.

V gene TRBV5-1 combines with J gene TRBJ2-7; 9 nucleotides align to TRBD2. Germline V gives CDR1 SGHRS, CDR2 YFSETQ. The trim removed 4 bases at V and 3 bases at J, leaving 8 bases unmatched. This CDR3 spans 15 amino acids. The CDR3 reads CASSLSGSGGYEQYF. The CDR3 nucleotides read TGCGCCAGCAGCCTCTCGGGTAGCGGGGGCTACGAGCAGTACTTC.

The gene calls are TRBV5-4 and TRBJ2-5; 8 bases are a match to TRBD1. Germline V CDR1 and CDR2: SGHNT, YYREEE (reference sequence). J was trimmed by 4 bases and V by 1 base; bases with no gene match: 3. The CDR3 sequence is 14 residues long. CDR3 coding DNA: TGTGCCAGCAGCTTGTCAGGGGGCGGAGAGACCCAGTACTTC. Residues: CASSLSGGGETQYF.